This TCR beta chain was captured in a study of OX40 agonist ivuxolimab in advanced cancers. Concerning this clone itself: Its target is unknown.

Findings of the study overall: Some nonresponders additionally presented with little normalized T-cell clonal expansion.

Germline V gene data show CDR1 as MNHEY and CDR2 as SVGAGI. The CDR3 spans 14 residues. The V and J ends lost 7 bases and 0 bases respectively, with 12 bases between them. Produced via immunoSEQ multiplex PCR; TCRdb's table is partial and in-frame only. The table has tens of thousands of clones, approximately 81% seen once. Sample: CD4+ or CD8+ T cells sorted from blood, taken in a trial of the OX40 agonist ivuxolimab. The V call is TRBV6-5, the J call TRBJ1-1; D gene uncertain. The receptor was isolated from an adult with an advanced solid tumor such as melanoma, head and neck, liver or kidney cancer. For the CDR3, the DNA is TGTGCCAGCACGGAGAGACACCTGAACACTGAAGCTTTCTTT. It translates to CASTERHLNTEAFF.